This TCR beta chain appears in the sequencing data of a study of control samples from healthy donors and cancer patients. Trimming took off 5 bases at V and 1 base at J, with 16 bases between the two ends. The CDR3 covers 16 residues. The germline gives CDR1 SGHAT, CDR2 FQNNGV. Assay: immunoSEQ multiplex PCR; the TCRdb copy retains only in-frame clones and omits some. This sample yields about 94,000 clones, of which roughly nine tenths are seen a single time; about 4% belongs to the top ten. This sequence joins TRBV11-2 and TRBJ2-3, with D perhaps TRBD1 or TRBD2 (5 bases each). The sequencing sample was made of blood. This sequence originates from a woman between 18 and 30 years old in good health. In DNA, the CDR3 is TGTGCCAGCAGCCCCCTTACGGGGACCGGCACAGATACGCAGTATTTT. This encodes CASSPLTGTGTDTQYF. The variable domain in full, with the rest retrieved from reference TRBV11-2 and TRBJ2-3, is EAGVAQSPRYKIIEKRQSVAFWCNPISGHATLYWYQQILGQGPKLLIQFQNNGVVDDSQLPKDRFSAERLKGVDSTLKIQPAKLEDSAVYLCASSPLTGTGTDTQYFGPGTRLTVL.